This T cell receptor (beta chain) originates from a study of shared clonotypes between healthy human individuals (dated by TCRdb to 2018 to 2021). As for the study more broadly: The cohort included three men and two women between 18 and 49 years of age. Libraries were prepared and TCR repertoires were sequenced by different laboratories using diverse techniques, in order to increase sequencing depth and limit assay-specific biases. For each donor, CD4 naive and CD4 memory were each run on three plates, CD8 naive on two plates, and CD8 memory on one plate. Blood TCR repertoires of a handful of healthy adults were deeply sequenced to estimate repertoire size and the extent of clonotype sharing between individuals. Leukapheresis yielded between about 0.9 and 8.9 billion PBMCs per donor. The research as a whole found: About 4.5% of naive CD4, around 3.6% of naive CD8, 2.3% of memory CD4, and less than 0.45% of memory CD8 clonotypes were shared across a few donors. Sampling was restricted to blood, and TCR repertoires in tissue are likely to differ from TCR repertoires in blood. Because the study included a small number of donors, the genetic and exposure-history diversity represented was limited. Rarefaction of sorted-subset datasets indicated incomplete sequencing despite the large sequencing depth. Pairwise subsampling indicated that sequencing depth was expected to affect the degree of clonotype sharing among donors. Compared with non-shared clonotypes, clonotypes shared by all four sorted-subset donors had higher generation probabilities. Larger estimated clonotype richness was generally found for naive subsets than for memory subsets.

Donors were healthy HIV-negative adults with no recently reported acute infections or vaccinations. Every donor was a Caucasian adult residing in Nashville, Tennessee, USA. CD4+ T cells were enriched by magnetic negative selection, after which naive cells were positively selected on CD45RA and the negative fraction was taken as the memory subset. Blood was collected by leukapheresis, and PBMCs were isolated by Ficoll-Histopaque density gradient centrifugation and then cryopreserved in liquid nitrogen vapor phase. Analytical flow cytometry was used to check the purity and quantity of every magnetically sorted T cell population. Each sorted fraction had its genomic DNA isolated and then quantified by UV absorbance on a Nanodrop 2000c. TCR CDR3 regions were amplified from genomic DNA by multiplex PCR using the deep immunoSEQ assay. Extracted genomic DNA from each cell subset was spread evenly across all wells of several immunoSEQ 96-well plates, with each plate serving as a replicate. For sorted subsets, 150 to 250 ng genomic DNA, equal to approximately 30,000 T cell genomes, was loaded into each replicate PCR. Purified libraries were quantified with a Qubit 3.0 fluorometer, sized on a Bioanalyzer 2100, and re-quantified with the KAPA Library Quantification kit. A separate single-read 150-cycle Illumina NextSeq 550 flow cell was used to sequence each immunoSEQ 96-well plate. The original methods were these. Because only junctional sequences without quality scores were contained in the immunoSEQ output, filtering matching that applied to full-length reads could not be performed. Sequences were annotated with PyIR, a Python wrapper for IgBLAST v1.9, using IMGT germline references to assign V/J genes and CDR3. Any read was removed if the V/J assignment was weak (E-value above 1e-6), the CDR3 was missing, or the read contained stop codons, out-of-frame junctions, or ambiguous translated residues. V3J clonotypes were defined by identical inferred V gene, J gene, and CDR3 amino acid sequence. The percentage overlap between two repertoires was calculated by dividing the number of shared unique clonotypes by the size of the smaller repertoire. Three approaches were used to assess repertoire richness: RTK rarefaction, the Chao1 estimator, and Recon v2.1 estimates of unobserved clonotypes. OLGA was used to compute generation probabilities for all TCRbeta clonotypes that the gDNA method yielded from a handful of donors. TCRdb took this table from immuneACCESS and kept in-frame rearrangements with V and J called. Such tables lack part of the clones; where checked against another copy, unresolved V genes explain under half of the gap, and the rest is unexplained. V and J calls and clone size come straight from that table; D and trimming were deduced from the DNA. The table for this sample lists hundreds of thousands of clones; around 73% of them were counted only once. Jointly, the top ten make up roughly 1.9% of the sample.

This clone was found many times. Its antigen is not yet known. No quality values exist for individual bases; no much larger clone is one base distant. Taken from the germline V gene, the CDR1 and CDR2 loops are SGHRS and YFSETQ. From cysteine to phenylalanine, the CDR3 is 15 amino acids long. Of all the DNA, just the CDR3 is kept, 45 bases in frame from base 1. Relative to germline, V is 5 bases shorter and J is 5 bases shorter, with 16 bases between their ends. What was sequenced was memory CD4+ T cells sorted from blood. The sample's cell subset or site label, in plain terms: CD45RA-negative fraction. The receptor chain draws on TRBV5-1 and TRBJ2-2, and the D gene may be TRBD1, 6 bases matching. This TCR was recovered from a woman between 25 and 40 years old in good health. The DNA reads TGCGCCAGCAGACACTATCAAACAGGGACCGGGGAGCTGTTTTTT. This is translated as CASRHYQTGTGELFF.